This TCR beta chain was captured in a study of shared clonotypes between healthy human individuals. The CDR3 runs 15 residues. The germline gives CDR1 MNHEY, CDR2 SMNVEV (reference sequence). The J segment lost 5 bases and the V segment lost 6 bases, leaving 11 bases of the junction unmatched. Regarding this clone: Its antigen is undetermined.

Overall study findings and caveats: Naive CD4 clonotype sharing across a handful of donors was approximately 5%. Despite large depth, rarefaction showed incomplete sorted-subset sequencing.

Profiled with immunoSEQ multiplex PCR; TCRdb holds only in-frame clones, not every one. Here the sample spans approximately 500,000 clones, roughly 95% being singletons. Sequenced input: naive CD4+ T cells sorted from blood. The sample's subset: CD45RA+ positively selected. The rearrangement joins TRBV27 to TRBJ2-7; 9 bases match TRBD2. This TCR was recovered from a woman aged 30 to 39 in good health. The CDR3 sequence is CASRSGGRAMDEQYF. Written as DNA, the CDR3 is TGTGCCAGCAGGTCTGGCGGGAGGGCAATGGACGAGCAGTACTTC.